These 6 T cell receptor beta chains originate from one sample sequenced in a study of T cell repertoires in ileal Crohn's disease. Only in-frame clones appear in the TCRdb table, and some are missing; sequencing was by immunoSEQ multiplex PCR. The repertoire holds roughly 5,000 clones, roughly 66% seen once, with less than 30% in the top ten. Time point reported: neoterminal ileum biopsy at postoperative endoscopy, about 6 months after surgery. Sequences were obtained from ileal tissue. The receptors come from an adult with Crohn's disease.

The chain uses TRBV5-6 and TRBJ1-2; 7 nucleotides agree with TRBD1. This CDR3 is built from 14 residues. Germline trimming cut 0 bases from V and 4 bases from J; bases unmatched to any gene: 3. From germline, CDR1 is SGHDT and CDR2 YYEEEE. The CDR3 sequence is CASSLGQGAYGYTF. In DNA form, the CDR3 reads TGTGCCAGCAGCTTGGGACAGGGCGCCTATGGCTACACCTTC.

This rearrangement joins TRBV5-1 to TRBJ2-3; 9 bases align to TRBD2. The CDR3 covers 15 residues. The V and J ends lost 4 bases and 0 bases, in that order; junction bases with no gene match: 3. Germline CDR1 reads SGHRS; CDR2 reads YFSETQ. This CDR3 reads CASSPSGASTDTQYF. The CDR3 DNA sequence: TGCGCCAGCAGCCCTAGCGGGGCGAGCACAGATACGCAGTATTTT.

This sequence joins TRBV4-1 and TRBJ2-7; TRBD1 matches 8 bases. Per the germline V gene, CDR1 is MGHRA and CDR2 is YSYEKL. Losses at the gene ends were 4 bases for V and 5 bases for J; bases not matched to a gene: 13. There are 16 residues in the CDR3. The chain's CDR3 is CASSPWQGQGAHEQYF. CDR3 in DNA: TGCGCCAGCAGCCCATGGCAGGGGCAGGGGGCCCACGAGCAGTACTTC.

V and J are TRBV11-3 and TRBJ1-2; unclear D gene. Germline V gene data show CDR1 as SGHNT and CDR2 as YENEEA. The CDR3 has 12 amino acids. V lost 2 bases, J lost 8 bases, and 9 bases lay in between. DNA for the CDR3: TGTGCCAGCAGCTTATGGGAGGAGGGCTACACCTTC. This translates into CASSLWEEGYTF.

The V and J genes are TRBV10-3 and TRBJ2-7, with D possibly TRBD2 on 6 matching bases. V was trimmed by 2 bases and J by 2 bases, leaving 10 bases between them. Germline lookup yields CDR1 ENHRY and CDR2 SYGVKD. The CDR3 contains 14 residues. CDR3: CAISEGTYTYEQYV. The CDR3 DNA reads TGTGCCATCAGTGAGGGGACTTATACCTACGAGCAGTACGTC.

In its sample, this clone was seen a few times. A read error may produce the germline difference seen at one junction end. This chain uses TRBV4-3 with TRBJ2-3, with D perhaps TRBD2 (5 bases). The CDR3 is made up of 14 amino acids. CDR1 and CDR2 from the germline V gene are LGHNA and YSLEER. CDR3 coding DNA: TGCGCCAGCAGCCAAGGGGCTAGCATAGATACGCAGTATTTT. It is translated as CASSQGASIDTQYF.